This T cell receptor (beta chain) was recovered during a study of regulatory T cells in long-lasting Graves disease. Assembly of TCR beta libraries relied on iRepertoire HTBI primers together with Arm-PCR of CDR3 regions. One entry per CDR3 protein, called by TCRdb with MiXCR from the multiplex PCR reads. The sample holds roughly 450,000 distinct CDR3 sequences, 20% to 25% seen once. Time point specified: persistent/refractory GD, antithyroid drugs over 5 years with positive TRAb. Generation of the TCR library employed RNA extracted from PBMCs. V gave up 6 bases and J gave up 3 bases; unmatched junction bases: 5. The CDR3 has 14 amino acids. Study outcomes and limitations: Persistent disease exhibited a predilection for TRBV28, TRBJ1-2 and TRBJ2-5.

The table lists this clonotype with many counts. The antigen remains undetermined. V usage is TRBV12-3 or TRBV12-4 and J usage is TRBJ1-1; 9 nucleotides match TRBD1. The sample was peripheral blood mononuclear cells (PBMCs), taken when the disease was refractory, from a patient treated with antithyroid drugs. The receptor comes from a female donor with Graves disease. CDR3 region: CASSSGTGHTEAFF. CDR3 nucleotides: TGTGCCAGCAGCTCCGGGACAGGGCACACTGAAGCTTTCTTT.